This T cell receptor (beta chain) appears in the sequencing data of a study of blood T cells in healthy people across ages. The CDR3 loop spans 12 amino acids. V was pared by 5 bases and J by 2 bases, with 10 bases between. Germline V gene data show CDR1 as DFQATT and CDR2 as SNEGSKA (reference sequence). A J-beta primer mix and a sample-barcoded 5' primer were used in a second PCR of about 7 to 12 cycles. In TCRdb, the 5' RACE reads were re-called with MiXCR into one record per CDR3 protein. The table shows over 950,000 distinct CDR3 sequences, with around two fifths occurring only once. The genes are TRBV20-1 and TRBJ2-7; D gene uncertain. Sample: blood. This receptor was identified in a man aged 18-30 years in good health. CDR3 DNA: TGCAGTGCTCGGCACGGGCCCTACGAGCAGTACTTC. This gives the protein CSARHGPYEQYF.